The rows below give T cell receptor beta chains drawn from one sample of a study of CD8+ T cells in alopecia areata. Some clones are missing from TCRdb's copy, which holds only in-frame ones; the method was immunoSEQ multiplex PCR. The sample carries 200,000 or so clones, 50% to 70% recorded once. Sequenced material: CD4+ T cells sorted from blood, taken at week 0. Source of these receptors: a human donor with alopecia areata. The CDR3 runs from the conserved cysteine through the conserved F or W. The order of the fields is D gene, J gene, V gene, clone size, CDR3 DNA, CDR3 protein. D genes are given only for firm matches. Part of the rows lack a size; the others show once, few, many or a class for expanded clones.

d_call: TRBD1
j_call: TRBJ1-1
v_call: TRBV10-3
clone_size: -
cdr3_nt: TGTGCCATCACGTCAAGCCCAGGGGGCACTGAAGCTTTCTTT
cdr3_aa: CAITSSPGGTEAFF

d_call: -
j_call: TRBJ2-2
v_call: TRBV7-6
clone_size: few
cdr3_nt: TGTGCCAGCAGTCCCCAGATGAAGGGGCTGACTAGCACCGGGGAGCTGTTTTTT
cdr3_aa: CASSPQMKGLTSTGELFF

d_call: TRBD1
j_call: TRBJ1-4
v_call: TRBV2
clone_size: many
cdr3_nt: TGTGCCAGCAGTGTACAGGGGCGCTCGGATGAAAAACTGTTTTTT
cdr3_aa: CASSVQGRSDEKLFF

d_call: -
j_call: TRBJ2-1
v_call: TRBV6-5
clone_size: few
cdr3_nt: TGTGCCAGCAGTTACTTATCAAGCGGCTCCTACAATGAGCAGTTCTTC
cdr3_aa: CASSYLSSGSYNEQFF

d_call: TRBD1
j_call: TRBJ1-2
v_call: TRBV4-1
clone_size: -
cdr3_nt: TGCGCCAGCAGCCAAGAATACCAGACGGACAGGGGTGGCTACACCTTC
cdr3_aa: CASSQEYQTDRGGYTF

d_call: -
j_call: TRBJ1-2
v_call: TRBV20-1
clone_size: -
cdr3_nt: TGCAGTGCCCTTAACAGCTATGGCTACACCTTC
cdr3_aa: CSALNSYGYTF

d_call: TRBD1
j_call: TRBJ1-2
v_call: TRBV29-1
clone_size: -
cdr3_nt: TGCAGCGTTACAGGACAGGGTTACTATGGCTACACCTTC
cdr3_aa: CSVTGQGYYGYTF

d_call: -
j_call: TRBJ2-3
v_call: TRBV11-1
clone_size: few
cdr3_nt: TGTGCCAGCAGCTCGACTAGTCCCACAGATACGCAGTATTTT
cdr3_aa: CASSSTSPTDTQYF

d_call: -
j_call: TRBJ1-1
v_call: TRBV30
clone_size: -
cdr3_nt: TGTGCCTGGAGCCGGGAATTTAAAGCTTTCTTT
cdr3_aa: CAWSREFKAFF

d_call: TRBD1
j_call: TRBJ2-5
v_call: TRBV5-1
clone_size: -
cdr3_nt: TGCGCCAGCAGCTTGGATGGACAGGGTCACGAGACCCAGTACTTC
cdr3_aa: CASSLDGQGHETQYF

d_call: -
j_call: TRBJ2-3
v_call: TRBV5-1
clone_size: -
cdr3_nt: TGCGCCAGCAGCCCGATAAAGGTTAGCACAGATACGCAGTATTTT
cdr3_aa: CASSPIKVSTDTQYF

d_call: TRBD1
j_call: TRBJ1-1
v_call: TRBV30
clone_size: -
cdr3_nt: TGTGCCAGAGGGGGCATGAACACTGAAGCTTTCTTT
cdr3_aa: CARGGMNTEAFF

d_call: -
j_call: TRBJ2-1
v_call: TRBV5-1
clone_size: -
cdr3_nt: TGCGCCAGCAGCCGCGGGCGGGGCCGGCGAGCTAGCGAGGATGAGCAGTTCTTC
cdr3_aa: CASSRGRGRRASEDEQFF

d_call: -
j_call: TRBJ2-1
v_call: TRBV19
clone_size: -
cdr3_nt: TGTGCCAGTGCCGGACAGATAGTCAATGAGCAGTTCTTC
cdr3_aa: CASAGQIVNEQFF

d_call: -
j_call: TRBJ2-7
v_call: TRBV2
clone_size: -
cdr3_nt: TGTGCCAGCAGGGTAGCGGTCTACGAGCAGTACTTC
cdr3_aa: CASRVAVYEQYF

d_call: -
j_call: TRBJ1-2
v_call: TRBV7-9
clone_size: -
cdr3_nt: TGTGCCAGCAGCTTACCTACATGGGTCGATGGCTACACCTTC
cdr3_aa: CASSLPTWVDGYTF

d_call: -
j_call: TRBJ2-3
v_call: TRBV2
clone_size: -
cdr3_nt: TGTGCCAGCAGCCCAGGGAGTACAGATACGCAGTATTTT
cdr3_aa: CASSPGSTDTQYF

d_call: -
j_call: TRBJ2-1
v_call: TRBV18
clone_size: -
cdr3_nt: TGTGCCAGCTCACCACCAGTATACAATGAGCAGTTCTTC
cdr3_aa: CASSPPVYNEQFF

d_call: -
j_call: TRBJ2-7
v_call: TRBV30
clone_size: -
cdr3_nt: TGTGCCTGGAGTGTAACTGGCGGGCAGTACTTC
cdr3_aa: CAWSVTGGQYF

d_call: -
j_call: TRBJ1-1
v_call: TRBV5-1
clone_size: -
cdr3_nt: TGCGCCAGCAGCCCTCAACAGGGAGGGACTGAAGCTTTCTTT
cdr3_aa: CASSPQQGGTEAFF

d_call: -
j_call: TRBJ1-1
v_call: TRBV7-9
clone_size: -
cdr3_nt: TGTGCCAGCAACTCAGTAAGGGGCCTAGAAGCTTTCTTT
cdr3_aa: CASNSVRGLEAFF

d_call: -
j_call: TRBJ2-1
v_call: TRBV2
clone_size: few
cdr3_nt: TGTGCCAGCAGTGAACGAGACAGCTCCTACAATGAGCAGTTCTTC
cdr3_aa: CASSERDSSYNEQFF

d_call: -
j_call: TRBJ2-7
v_call: TRBV30
clone_size: -
cdr3_nt: TGTGCCTGGAGCCCGGCGGGGAACACCTACGAGCAGTACTTC
cdr3_aa: CAWSPAGNTYEQYF

d_call: -
j_call: TRBJ1-1
v_call: TRBV30
clone_size: -
cdr3_nt: TGTGCTGTGAAGAGGGGACTGACGAACACTGAAGCTTTCTTT
cdr3_aa: CAVKRGLTNTEAFF

d_call: -
j_call: TRBJ1-4
v_call: TRBV25-1
clone_size: -
cdr3_nt: TGTGCCAGCAGTGAACCCCGCCTCGGAGGGGATGGTGAAAAACTGTTTTTT
cdr3_aa: CASSEPRLGGDGEKLFF

d_call: -
j_call: TRBJ2-7
v_call: TRBV7-8
clone_size: -
cdr3_nt: TGTGCCAGCAGCTTATCTGGTAGTATTTACGAGCAGTACTTC
cdr3_aa: CASSLSGSIYEQYF

d_call: TRBD2
j_call: TRBJ2-3
v_call: TRBV6-1
clone_size: -
cdr3_nt: TGTGCCAGCACGGTTAGCGGGGGGCCCACAGATACGCAGTATTTT
cdr3_aa: CASTVSGGPTDTQYF

d_call: -
j_call: TRBJ2-1
v_call: TRBV29-1
clone_size: -
cdr3_nt: TGCAGCTGTAGGGGGAAGATGATCCATGAGCAGTTCTTC
cdr3_aa: CSCRGKMIHEQFF

d_call: TRBD1
j_call: TRBJ1-4
v_call: TRBV29-1
clone_size: -
cdr3_nt: TGCAGCGTTGCCGGGACAGGGAATGAAAAACTGTTTTTT
cdr3_aa: CSVAGTGNEKLFF

d_call: -
j_call: TRBJ1-1
v_call: TRBV7-9
clone_size: -
cdr3_nt: TGTGCCAGCAGCTTAGCACAGACCACTGAAGCTTTCTTT
cdr3_aa: CASSLAQTTEAFF

d_call: -
j_call: TRBJ1-2
v_call: TRBV5-4
clone_size: -
cdr3_nt: TGTGCCAGCAGCCTGGTCGAGCCCCTGGATGGCTACACCTTC
cdr3_aa: CASSLVEPLDGYTF

d_call: -
j_call: TRBJ1-5
v_call: TRBV7-2
clone_size: -
cdr3_nt: TGTGCCAGCAGCTTAGGCGATGGATATCAGCCCCAGCATTTT
cdr3_aa: CASSLGDGYQPQHF

d_call: -
j_call: TRBJ2-3
v_call: TRBV19
clone_size: few
cdr3_nt: TGTGCCAGTAAGGGGACCCTCAGCACAGATACGCAGTATTTT
cdr3_aa: CASKGTLSTDTQYF

d_call: -
j_call: TRBJ1-3
v_call: TRBV14
clone_size: few
cdr3_nt: TGTGCCAGCAGCCAAGGTCCGAACATATATTTT
cdr3_aa: CASSQGPNIYF

d_call: -
j_call: TRBJ1-1
v_call: TRBV7-9
clone_size: few
cdr3_nt: TGTGCCAGCAGCTCCAGACCCGACAGGGAAGCTTTCTTT
cdr3_aa: CASSSRPDREAFF

d_call: -
j_call: TRBJ1-4
v_call: TRBV6-1
clone_size: few
cdr3_nt: TGTGCCAGCAGTGTTTCTCTCGAAGAAAAACTGTTTTTT
cdr3_aa: CASSVSLEEKLFF

d_call: -
j_call: TRBJ2-3
v_call: TRBV5-6
clone_size: -
cdr3_nt: TGTGCCAGCAGCCTAAGGGATAAAGCAGATACGCAGTATTTT
cdr3_aa: CASSLRDKADTQYF

d_call: TRBD2
j_call: TRBJ2-2
v_call: TRBV29-1
clone_size: -
cdr3_nt: TGCAGCGTTCGGGGGCGGGAGGGCCGAACCGGGGAGCTGTTTTTT
cdr3_aa: CSVRGREGRTGELFF

d_call: TRBD1
j_call: TRBJ1-6
v_call: TRBV11-1
clone_size: -
cdr3_nt: TGTGCCAGCAGCCCCACCGGGACAGCCCAACGTCTCCACTTT
cdr3_aa: CASSPTGTAQRLHF

d_call: -
j_call: TRBJ2-6
v_call: TRBV30
clone_size: -
cdr3_nt: TGTGCCTGGAACAGGGATAGCTCTGGGGCCAACGTCCTGACTTTC
cdr3_aa: CAWNRDSSGANVLTF

d_call: -
j_call: TRBJ2-7
v_call: TRBV7-9
clone_size: -
cdr3_nt: TGTGCCAGCAGCTTAACAATATCCTACGAGCAGTACTTC
cdr3_aa: CASSLTISYEQYF

d_call: -
j_call: TRBJ1-2
v_call: TRBV27
clone_size: -
cdr3_nt: TGTGCCAGCAGTCCCAGGCGGGACTTTAACTATGGCTACACCTTC
cdr3_aa: CASSPRRDFNYGYTF

d_call: -
j_call: TRBJ2-4
v_call: TRBV5-4
clone_size: -
cdr3_nt: TGTGCCAGCAGCTTGGTCGGCGACATTCAGTACTTC
cdr3_aa: CASSLVGDIQYF

d_call: -
j_call: TRBJ2-3
v_call: TRBV29-1
clone_size: once
cdr3_nt: TGCAGCGTAGGCCGGGACCTCGATATTTTCGATACGCAGTATTTT
cdr3_aa: CSVGRDLDIFDTQYF

d_call: TRBD2
j_call: TRBJ2-5
v_call: TRBV5-1
clone_size: -
cdr3_nt: TGCGCCAGCAGCCCGGGACTACACCAAGAGACCCAGTACTTC
cdr3_aa: CASSPGLHQETQYF

d_call: TRBD1
j_call: TRBJ1-2
v_call: TRBV30
clone_size: -
cdr3_nt: TGTGCCTGGAGTGTAGACCGGACAGGGTCGAAGGGCTACACCTTC
cdr3_aa: CAWSVDRTGSKGYTF

d_call: -
j_call: TRBJ2-1
v_call: TRBV4-1
clone_size: -
cdr3_nt: TGCGCCAGCAGCCAAGACCTAATTCCGAATGAGCAGTTCTTC
cdr3_aa: CASSQDLIPNEQFF

d_call: -
j_call: TRBJ1-1
v_call: TRBV7-9
clone_size: -
cdr3_nt: TGTGCCAGCAGCCCGTACGGTATAATGCGCACTGAAGCTTTCTTT
cdr3_aa: CASSPYGIMRTEAFF

d_call: -
j_call: TRBJ1-1
v_call: TRBV27
clone_size: few
cdr3_nt: TGTGCCAGCCGTCAAGGGGGTAACACTGAAGCTTTCTTT
cdr3_aa: CASRQGGNTEAFF

d_call: TRBD1
j_call: TRBJ2-7
v_call: TRBV29-1
clone_size: -
cdr3_nt: TGCAGCGTTGAGGGACAGAGCTTCTACGAGCAGTACTTC
cdr3_aa: CSVEGQSFYEQYF

d_call: -
j_call: TRBJ2-2
v_call: TRBV7-9
clone_size: -
cdr3_nt: TGTGCCAGCATCAAACAGGGGAGGACCGGGGAGCTGTTTTTT
cdr3_aa: CASIKQGRTGELFF

d_call: -
j_call: TRBJ1-6
v_call: TRBV30
clone_size: -
cdr3_nt: TGTGCCTGGAGTGGGCAGGGAGGTTCACCCCTCCACTTT
cdr3_aa: CAWSGQGGSPLHF

d_call: -
j_call: TRBJ1-1
v_call: TRBV29-1
clone_size: -
cdr3_nt: TGCAGCGCCAGGGAGGGGACTGAAGCTTTCTTT
cdr3_aa: CSAREGTEAFF

d_call: TRBD1
j_call: TRBJ2-5
v_call: TRBV2
clone_size: once
cdr3_nt: TGTGCCAGCAGTGTGGGGACAGGGATGATGGAGACCCAGTACTTC
cdr3_aa: CASSVGTGMMETQYF

d_call: -
j_call: TRBJ2-1
v_call: TRBV6-1
clone_size: -
cdr3_nt: TGTGCCAGCAGTGGTGTGTTCTCCTACAATGAGCAGTTCTTC
cdr3_aa: CASSGVFSYNEQFF

d_call: TRBD1
j_call: TRBJ2-3
v_call: TRBV5-4
clone_size: few
cdr3_nt: TGTGCCAGCAGCCTGGGCCCACAGGGGGCAGGCACAGATACGCAGTATTTT
cdr3_aa: CASSLGPQGAGTDTQYF

d_call: -
j_call: TRBJ1-6
v_call: TRBV6-5
clone_size: -
cdr3_nt: TGTGCCAGCAGCCCAGGGAGGGAAAATTCACCCCTCCACTTT
cdr3_aa: CASSPGRENSPLHF

d_call: -
j_call: TRBJ2-1
v_call: TRBV14
clone_size: once
cdr3_nt: TGTGCCAGCAGCCCCGGGACTTACAATGAGCAGTTCTTC
cdr3_aa: CASSPGTYNEQFF

d_call: -
j_call: TRBJ1-2
v_call: TRBV30
clone_size: once
cdr3_nt: TGTGCCTGGGGCCTCGTCTCTGGCTATGCCTACACCTTC
cdr3_aa: CAWGLVSGYAYTF